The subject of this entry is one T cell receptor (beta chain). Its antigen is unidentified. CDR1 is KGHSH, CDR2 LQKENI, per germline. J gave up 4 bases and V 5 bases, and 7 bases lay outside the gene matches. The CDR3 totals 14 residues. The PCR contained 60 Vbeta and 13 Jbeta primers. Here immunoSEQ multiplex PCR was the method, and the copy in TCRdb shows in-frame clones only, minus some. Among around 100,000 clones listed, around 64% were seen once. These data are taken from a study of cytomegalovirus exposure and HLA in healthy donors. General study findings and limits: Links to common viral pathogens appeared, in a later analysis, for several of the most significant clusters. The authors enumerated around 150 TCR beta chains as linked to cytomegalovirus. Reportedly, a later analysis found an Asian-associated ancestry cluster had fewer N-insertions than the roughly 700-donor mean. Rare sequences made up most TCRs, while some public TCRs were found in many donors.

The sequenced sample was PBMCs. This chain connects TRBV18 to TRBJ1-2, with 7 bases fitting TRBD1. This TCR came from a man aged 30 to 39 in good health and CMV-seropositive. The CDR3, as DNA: TGTGCCAGCTCATCGGGACAGCCCTCCTATGGCTACACCTTC. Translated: CASSSGQPSYGYTF.